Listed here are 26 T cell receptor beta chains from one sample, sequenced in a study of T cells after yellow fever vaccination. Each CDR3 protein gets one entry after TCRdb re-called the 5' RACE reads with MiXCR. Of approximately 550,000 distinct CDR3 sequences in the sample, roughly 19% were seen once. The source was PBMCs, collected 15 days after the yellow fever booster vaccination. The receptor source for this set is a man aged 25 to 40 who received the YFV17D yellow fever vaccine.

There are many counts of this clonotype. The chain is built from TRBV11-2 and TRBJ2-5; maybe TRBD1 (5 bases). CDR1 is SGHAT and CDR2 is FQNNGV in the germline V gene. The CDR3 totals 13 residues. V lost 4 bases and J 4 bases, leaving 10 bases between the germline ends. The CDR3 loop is CASSSGLGETQYF. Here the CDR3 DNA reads TGTGCCAGCAGCTCAGGGCTCGGAGAGACCCAGTACTTC. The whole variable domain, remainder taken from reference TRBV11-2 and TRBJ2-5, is EAGVAQSPRYKIIEKRQSVAFWCNPISGHATLYWYQQILGQGPKLLIQFQNNGVVDDSQLPKDRFSAERLKGVDSTLKIQPAKLEDSAVYLCASSSGLGETQYFGPGTRLLVL.

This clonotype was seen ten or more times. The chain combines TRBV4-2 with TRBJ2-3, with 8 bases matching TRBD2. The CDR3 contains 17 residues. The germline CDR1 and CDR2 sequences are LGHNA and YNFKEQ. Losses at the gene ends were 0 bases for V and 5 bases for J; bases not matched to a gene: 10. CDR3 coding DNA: TGTGCCAGCAGCCAAGATCCAGCGGGGGCCTTCGGAGATACGCAGTATTTT. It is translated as CASSQDPAGAFGDTQYF.

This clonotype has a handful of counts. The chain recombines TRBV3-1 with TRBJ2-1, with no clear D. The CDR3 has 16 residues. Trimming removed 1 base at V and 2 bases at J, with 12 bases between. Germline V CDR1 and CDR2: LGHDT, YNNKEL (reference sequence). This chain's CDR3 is CASSQGSAGAYNEQFF. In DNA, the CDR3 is TGTGCCAGCAGCCAAGGGTCGGCAGGAGCCTACAATGAGCAGTTCTTC.

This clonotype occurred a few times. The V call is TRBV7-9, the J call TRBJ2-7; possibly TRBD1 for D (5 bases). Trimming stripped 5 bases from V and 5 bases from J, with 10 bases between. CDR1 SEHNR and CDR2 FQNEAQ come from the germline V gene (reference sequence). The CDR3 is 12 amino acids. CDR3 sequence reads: CASSPNRNEQYF. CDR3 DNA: TGTGCCAGCAGCCCCAACAGGAACGAGCAGTACTTC.

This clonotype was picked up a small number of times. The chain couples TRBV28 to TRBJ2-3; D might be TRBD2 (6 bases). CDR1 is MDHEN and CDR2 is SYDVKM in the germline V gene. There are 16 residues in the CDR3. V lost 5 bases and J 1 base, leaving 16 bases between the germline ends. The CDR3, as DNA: TGTGCCAGCAGTCGTAGCGGTCTGCGGGGCACAGATACGCAGTATTTT. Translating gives CASSRSGLRGTDTQYF.

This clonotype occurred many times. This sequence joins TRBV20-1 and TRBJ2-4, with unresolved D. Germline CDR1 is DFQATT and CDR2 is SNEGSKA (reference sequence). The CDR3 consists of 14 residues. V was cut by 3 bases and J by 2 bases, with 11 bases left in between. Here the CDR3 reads CSASSVQTKNIQYF. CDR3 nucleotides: TGCAGTGCTAGTTCGGTTCAGACCAAAAACATTCAGTACTTC.

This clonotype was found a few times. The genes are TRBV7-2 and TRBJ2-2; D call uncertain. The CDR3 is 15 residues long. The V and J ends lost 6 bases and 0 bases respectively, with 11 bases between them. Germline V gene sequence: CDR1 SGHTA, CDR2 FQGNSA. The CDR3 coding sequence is TGTGCCAGCAGTCCAAGGACCGCGAACACCGGGGAGCTGTTTTTT. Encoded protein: CASSPRTANTGELFF.

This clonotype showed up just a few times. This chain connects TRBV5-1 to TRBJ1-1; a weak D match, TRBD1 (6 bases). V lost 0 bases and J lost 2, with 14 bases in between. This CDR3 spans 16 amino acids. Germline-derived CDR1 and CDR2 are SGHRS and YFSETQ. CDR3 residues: CASSLGWTAVNTEAFF. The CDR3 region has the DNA TGCGCCAGCAGCTTGGGATGGACAGCCGTAAACACTGAAGCTTTCTTT. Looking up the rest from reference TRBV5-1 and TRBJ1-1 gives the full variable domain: KAGVTQTPRYLIKTRGQQVTLSCSPISGHRSVSWYQQTPGQGLQFLFEYFSETQRNKGNFPGRFSGRQFSNSRSEMNVSTLELGDSALYLCASSLGWTAVNTEAFFGQGTRLTVV.

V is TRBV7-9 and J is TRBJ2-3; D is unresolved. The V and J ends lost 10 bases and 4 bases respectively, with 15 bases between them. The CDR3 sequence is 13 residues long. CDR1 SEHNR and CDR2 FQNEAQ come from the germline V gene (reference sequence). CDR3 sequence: CATQNLTPDTQYF. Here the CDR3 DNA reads TGTGCCACTCAAAATCTGACCCCAGATACGCAGTATTTT.

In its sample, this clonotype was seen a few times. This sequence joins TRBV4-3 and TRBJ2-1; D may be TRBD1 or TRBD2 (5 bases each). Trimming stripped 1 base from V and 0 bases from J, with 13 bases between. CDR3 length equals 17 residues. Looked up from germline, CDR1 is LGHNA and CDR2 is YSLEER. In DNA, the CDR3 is TGCGCCAGCAGCCAAGTGGTCGGGGCTAGCTCCTACAATGAGCAGTTCTTC. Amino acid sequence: CASSQVVGASSYNEQFF.

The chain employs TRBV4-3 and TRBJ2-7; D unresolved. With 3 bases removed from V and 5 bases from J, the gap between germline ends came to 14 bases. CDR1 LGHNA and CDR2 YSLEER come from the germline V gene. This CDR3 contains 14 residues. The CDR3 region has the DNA TGCGCCAGCAGCCAGTGGACGGGTAAGGACGAGCAGTACTTC. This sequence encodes CASSQWTGKDEQYF.

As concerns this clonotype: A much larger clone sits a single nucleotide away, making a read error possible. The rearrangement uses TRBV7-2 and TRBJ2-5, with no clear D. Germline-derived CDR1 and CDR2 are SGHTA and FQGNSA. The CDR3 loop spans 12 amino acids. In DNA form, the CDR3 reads TGTGCCGGCAGCTTAGGTCGGGAGACCCAGTACTTC. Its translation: CAGSLGRETQYF.

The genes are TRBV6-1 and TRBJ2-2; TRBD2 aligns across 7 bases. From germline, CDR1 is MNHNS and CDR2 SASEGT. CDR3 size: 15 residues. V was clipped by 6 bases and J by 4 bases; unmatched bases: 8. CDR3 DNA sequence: TGTGCCAGCAGGGTGCGGGAGTCGGCCACCGGGGAGCTGTTTTTT. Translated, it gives CASRVRESATGELFF.

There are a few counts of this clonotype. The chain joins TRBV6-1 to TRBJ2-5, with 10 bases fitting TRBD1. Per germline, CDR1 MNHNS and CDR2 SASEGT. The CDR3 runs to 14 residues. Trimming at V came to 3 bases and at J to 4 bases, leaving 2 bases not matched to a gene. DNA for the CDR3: TGTGCCAGCAGTGAGACAGGGGGCCGAGAGACCCAGTACTTC. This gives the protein CASSETGGRETQYF.

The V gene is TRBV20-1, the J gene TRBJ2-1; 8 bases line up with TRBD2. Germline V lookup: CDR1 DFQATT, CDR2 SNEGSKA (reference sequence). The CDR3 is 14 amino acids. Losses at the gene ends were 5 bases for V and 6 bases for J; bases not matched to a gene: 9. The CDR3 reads CSASPGLVINEQFF. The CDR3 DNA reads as TGCAGTGCTTCCCCGGGACTAGTTATCAATGAGCAGTTCTTC.

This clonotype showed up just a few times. CDR3 DNA: TGCGCCAGCAGCTTGGTTCAGGGTAACACTGAAGCTTTCTTT. As protein: CASSLVQGNTEAFF. The rearrangement links TRBV5-1 to TRBJ1-1; TRBD1 is a possible D gene (5 bases). This CDR3 has 14 amino acids. The germline CDR1 and CDR2 sequences are SGHRS and YFSETQ. V was clipped by 0 bases and J by 2 bases, with 8 bases between them.

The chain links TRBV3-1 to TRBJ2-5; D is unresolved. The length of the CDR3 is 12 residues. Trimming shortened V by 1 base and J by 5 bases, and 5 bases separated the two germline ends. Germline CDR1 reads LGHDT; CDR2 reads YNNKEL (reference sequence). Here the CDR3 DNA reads TGTGCCAGCAGCCAAGTTGCGGAGACCCAGTACTTC. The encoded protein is CASSQVAETQYF.

CDR3 in DNA: TGTGCCAGCAGCTTAGCGCCCTTGCCTAACACCGGGGAGCTGTTTTTT. Its translation: CASSLAPLPNTGELFF. The rearrangement joins TRBV7-2 to TRBJ2-2; D is unresolved. The CDR3 loop spans 16 amino acids. Germline CDR1 and CDR2: SGHTA and FQGNSA. The ends were cut back, 0 bases at V and 2 bases at J, with 10 bases in the middle.

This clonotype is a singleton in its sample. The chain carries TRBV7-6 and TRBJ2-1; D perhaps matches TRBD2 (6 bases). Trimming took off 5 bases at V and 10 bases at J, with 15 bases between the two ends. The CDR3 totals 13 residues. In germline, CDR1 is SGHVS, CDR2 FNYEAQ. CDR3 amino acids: CASSPAGSEEQFF. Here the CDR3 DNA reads TGTGCCAGCAGCCCGGCGGGGTCGGAAGAGCAGTTCTTC.

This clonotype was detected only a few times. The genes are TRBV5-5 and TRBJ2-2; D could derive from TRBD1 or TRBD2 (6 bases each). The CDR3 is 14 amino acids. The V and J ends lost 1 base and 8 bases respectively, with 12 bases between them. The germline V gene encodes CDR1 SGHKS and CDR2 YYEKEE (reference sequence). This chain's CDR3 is CASSLWGAGGELFF. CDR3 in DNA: TGTGCCAGCAGCTTGTGGGGGGCCGGAGGGGAGCTGTTTTTT.

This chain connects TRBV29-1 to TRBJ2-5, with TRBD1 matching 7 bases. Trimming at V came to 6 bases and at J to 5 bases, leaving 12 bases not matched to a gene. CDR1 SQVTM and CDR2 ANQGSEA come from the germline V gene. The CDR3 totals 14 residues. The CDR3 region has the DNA TGCAGCGTCGACGGGACAGCTTTGGGGGAGACCCAGTACTTC. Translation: CSVDGTALGETQYF.

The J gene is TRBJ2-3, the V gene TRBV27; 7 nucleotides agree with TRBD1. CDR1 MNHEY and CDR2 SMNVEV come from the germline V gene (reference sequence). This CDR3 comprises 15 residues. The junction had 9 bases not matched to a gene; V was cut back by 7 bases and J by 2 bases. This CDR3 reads CASMGYGQDTDTQYF. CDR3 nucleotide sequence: TGTGCCAGCATGGGCTACGGACAGGACACAGATACGCAGTATTTT.

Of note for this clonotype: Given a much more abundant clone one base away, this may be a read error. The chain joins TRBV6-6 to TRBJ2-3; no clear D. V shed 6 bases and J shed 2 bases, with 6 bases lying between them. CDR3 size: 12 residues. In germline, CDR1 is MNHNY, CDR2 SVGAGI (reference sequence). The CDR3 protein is CASRPPTDTQYF. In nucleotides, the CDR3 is TGTGCCAGCAGACCCCCCACAGATACGCAGTATTTT.

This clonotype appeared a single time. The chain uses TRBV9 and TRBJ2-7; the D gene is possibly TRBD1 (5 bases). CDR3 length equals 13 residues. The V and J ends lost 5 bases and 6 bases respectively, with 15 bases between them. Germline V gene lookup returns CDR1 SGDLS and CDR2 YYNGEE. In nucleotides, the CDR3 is TGTGCCAGCAGTCGGACACCCCTCGTCGAGCAGTACTTC. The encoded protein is CASSRTPLVEQYF.

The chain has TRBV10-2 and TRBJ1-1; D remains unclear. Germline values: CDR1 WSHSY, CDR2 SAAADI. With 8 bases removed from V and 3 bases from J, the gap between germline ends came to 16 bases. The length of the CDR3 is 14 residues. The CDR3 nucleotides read TGCGCCAGCGGGCCCGTGGGATTTGACACTGAAGCTTTCTTT. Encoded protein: CASGPVGFDTEAFF.

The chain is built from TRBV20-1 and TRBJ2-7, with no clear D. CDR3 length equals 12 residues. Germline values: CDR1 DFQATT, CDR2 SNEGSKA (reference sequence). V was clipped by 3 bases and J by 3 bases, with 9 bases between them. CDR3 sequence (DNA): TGCAGTGCTAGCCCCGTGGGCTACGAGCAGTACTTC. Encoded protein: CSASPVGYEQYF.